This T cell receptor (beta chain) comes out of a study of cytomegalovirus exposure and HLA in healthy donors. Study-wide results and caveats: HLA-A and HLA-B allele assignments for most subjects were reportedly predicted accurately using TCR beta sequences. Per a prior analysis, the majority of TCR beta V segments were productive roughly 87% or roughly 30% of the time.

Trimming removed 7 bases at V and 1 base at J, with 10 bases between. There are 13 residues in the CDR3. Germline lookup yields CDR1 MNHEY and CDR2 SVGAGI. On this clone itself: Antigen specificity is unknown.

The study ran its PCR with 60 Vbeta and 13 Jbeta primers. Generated by immunoSEQ multiplex PCR, the TCRdb table keeps only in-frame clones and is missing some. This sample has 150,000 to 200,000 clones, with approximately 80% found just once. The sample was PBMCs. The sequence was collected from a man between 18 and 35 years old in good health and CMV-seropositive. V and J are TRBV6-5 and TRBJ1-1; D remains ambiguous. The DNA for the CDR3 is TGTGCCAGCATCCCGGCGGGGAACACTGAAGCTTTCTTT. Translation gives CASIPAGNTEAFF.